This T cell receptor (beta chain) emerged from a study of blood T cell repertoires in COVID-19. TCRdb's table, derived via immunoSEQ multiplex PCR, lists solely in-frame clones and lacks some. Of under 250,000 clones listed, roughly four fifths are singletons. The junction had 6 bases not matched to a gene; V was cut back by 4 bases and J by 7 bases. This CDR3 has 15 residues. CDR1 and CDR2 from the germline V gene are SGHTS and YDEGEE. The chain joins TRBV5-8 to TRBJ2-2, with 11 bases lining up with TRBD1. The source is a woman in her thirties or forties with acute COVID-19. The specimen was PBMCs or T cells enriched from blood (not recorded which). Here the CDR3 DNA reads TGTGCCAGCAGCAACCCGGGACAGGGGGTCGGGGAGCTGTTTTTT. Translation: CASSNPGQGVGELFF.